Listed below are T cell receptor beta chains from one sample, sequenced in a study of Graves' ophthalmopathy and Graves' hyperthyroidism. MiXCR, run by TCRdb on the multiplex PCR reads, gives a single entry per CDR3 protein. The sample comprises about 660,000 distinct CDR3 sequences, about 38% of which are singletons, and more than 2.5% rests with the top ten. Sequencing was done on a sample of peripheral blood. These receptors all come from an adult man with Graves' ophthalmopathy. The CDR3 runs from the conserved cysteine through the conserved F or W. D genes are given only for firm matches. Where a row states a size, it is once, few, many or the class of an expanded clone; other rows omit it.

j_gene	d_gene	abundance	v_gene	CDR3nt	CDR3aa
TRBJ1-6	TRBD1	NA	TRBV29-1	TGCAGCGTTGAAGGTGGGACAGGGGGCTCACCCCTCCACTTT	CSVEGGTGGSPLHF
TRBJ1-4	NA	many	TRBV10-2	TGCGCCAGCAGTGAGAATCCCCCAGGGATAGAAAAACTGTTTTTT	CASSENPPGIEKLFF
TRBJ1-1	NA	NA	TRBV10-3	TGTGCCAGTTTAGGGTCAGAGAACACTGAAGCTTTCTTT	CASLGSENTEAFF
TRBJ2-3	NA	NA	TRBV15	TGTGCCACCAGCAGAGGAGCGGAACCCACAGATACGCAGTATTTT	CATSRGAEPTDTQYF
TRBJ1-2	TRBD1	many	TRBV19	TGTGCCAGTCTCGACGCCGGGACAGTCTATGGCTACACCTTC	CASLDAGTVYGYTF
TRBJ1-2	TRBD1	NA	TRBV20-1	TGCAGTGCTCCTGGACAGGGAACGGTTAGGTATGGCTACACCTTC	CSAPGQGTVRYGYTF
TRBJ2-5	NA	NA	TRBV2	TGTGCCAGCGCTGGGGATAGGGACTTGGAGACCCAGTACTTC	CASAGDRDLETQYF
TRBJ1-5	TRBD1	many	TRBV20-1	TGCAGTGCTGGTCCGGGACAGGGGCGTCAGCCCCAGCATTTT	CSAGPGQGRQPQHF
TRBJ2-1	TRBD2	few	TRBV29-1	TGCAGCGTTTCTAGCGGGGCAATTGAGCAGTTCTTC	CSVSSGAIEQFF
TRBJ1-6	NA	many	TRBV10-3	TGTGCCATCAGTGAATCCATGGGACAATCACCCCTCCACTTT	CAISESMGQSPLHF
TRBJ1-5	NA	NA	TRBV2	TGTGCCAGCAGCCGGAGCGAGGGGTTCAATCAGCCCCAGCATTTT	CASSRSEGFNQPQHF
TRBJ1-2	NA	many	TRBV20-1	TGCAGTGCTCAACGAAGGACAGCCTACACCTTC	CSAQRRTAYTF
TRBJ2-6	NA	few	TRBV4-1	TGCGCCAGCAGCCAAAAACAGCTCTCTGGGGCCAACGTCCTGACTTTC	CASSQKQLSGANVLTF
TRBJ2-5	TRBD1	NA	TRBV25-1	TGTGCCAGCAGTCCGGGACAGGGCAATCAGCCCCAGTACTTC	CASSPGQGNQPQYF
TRBJ1-1	NA	many	TRBV2	TGTGCCAGCAGAGTGGGGCAGGCCAGGAACACTGAAGCTTTCTTT	CASRVGQARNTEAFF
TRBJ2-5	TRBD2	NA	TRBV9	TGTGCCAGCAGCTCCCGGACTAGTGTGTCAGAGACCCAGTACTTC	CASSSRTSVSETQYF
TRBJ1-2	NA	NA	TRBV10-3	TGTGCCATCAGTGGGGGCTACACCTTC	CAISGGYTF
TRBJ2-6	NA	many	TRBV19	TGTGCCAGTAGTCAACGCGCGCGGAGCTCCGGGGCCAACGTCCTGACTTTC	CASSQRARSSGANVLTF
TRBJ2-3	NA	NA	TRBV24-1	TGTGCCAGCAGCGAAGGACTTCCCACAGATACGCAGTATTTT	CASSEGLPTDTQYF
TRBJ2-5	TRBD2	NA	TRBV19	TGTGCCACGACTCGGCTAGCGGGAGGGCCTTACAATGAGCAGTACTTC	CATTRLAGGPYNEQYF
TRBJ2-7	TRBD1	many	TRBV10-3	TGTGCCATCAGTGGGGGACAGGACTACGAGCAGTACTTC	CAISGGQDYEQYF
TRBJ2-7	NA	NA	TRBV7-9	TGTGCCAGTACGAGTCCTAGCTCCTACGAGCAGTACTTC	CASTSPSSYEQYF
TRBJ2-6	NA	NA	TRBV10-3	TGTGCCATCAGTGAGCACCCGATTACTGGGGCCAACGTCCTGACTTTC	CAISEHPITGANVLTF
TRBJ2-3	TRBD2	NA	TRBV20-1	TGCAGTGCTACGGGACTAGCCCTCACAGATACGCAGTATTTT	CSATGLALTDTQYF
TRBJ1-2	NA	many	TRBV12-3/TRBV12-4	TGTGCCAGCAGTCCCCGAAGGGTCCATAACTATGGCTACACCTTC	CASSPRRVHNYGYTF
TRBJ2-2	NA	few	TRBV5-1	TGCGCCAGCAGCATACGAGTACTTCCCGGGGAGCTGTTTTTT	CASSIRVLPGELFF
TRBJ1-1	NA	many	TRBV20-1	TGCAGTGCTAGAAACAGGGTCGCTGAAGCTTTCTTT	CSARNRVAEAFF
TRBJ1-1	NA	NA	TRBV7-9	TGTGCCAGCAGCAAAAAACAGGGCTGGAACACTGAAGCTTTCTTT	CASSKKQGWNTEAFF
TRBJ2-7	TRBD1	once	TRBV25-1	TGTGCCTGGAATGCCGGGACAGGGGGCAGGGAGCAGTACTTC	CAWNAGTGGREQYF
TRBJ2-5	TRBD2	NA	TRBV19	TGTGCCAGTAGTATCGTAGCGGGAGCACAAGAGACCCAGTACTTC	CASSIVAGAQETQYF
TRBJ1-6	NA	many	TRBV20-1	TGCAGTGCTAGAGATGTGACGCATTCAGGGAGTAATTCACCCCTCCACTTT	CSARDVTHSGSNSPLHF
TRBJ1-5	NA	few	TRBV6-2/TRBV6-3	TGTGCCAGCAGTTACAATTCACCAAAGGAGCCCCAGCATTTT	CASSYNSPKEPQHF
TRBJ2-7	TRBD2	few	TRBV20-1	TGCAGTGCCCCTCTAGCGGGACACTCCTACGAGCAGTACTTC	CSAPLAGHSYEQYF
TRBJ1-2	NA	many	TRBV4-1	TGCGCCAGCAGCCAAGATACGGGGGGCCGAACCTATGGCTACACCTTC	CASSQDTGGRTYGYTF
TRBJ2-7	NA	many	TRBV2	TGTGCCAGCCTCGGAACCCCGGGGCAGTACTTC	CASLGTPGQYF
TRBJ1-1	NA	many	TRBV25-1	TGTGCCAGGTTGCCCGGCAGGGGCAACACTGAAGCTTTCTTT	CARLPGRGNTEAFF
TRBJ2-5	TRBD1	many	TRBV15	TGTGCCACCAGCAGAGGACAGGGTGAGACCCAGTACTTC	CATSRGQGETQYF
TRBJ2-7	TRBD2	NA	TRBV7-8	TGTGCCAGCAGCGGGGAGGGGCCCTACGAGCAGTACTTC	CASSGEGPYEQYF
TRBJ2-7	NA	many	TRBV7-9	TGTGCCAGCAGCGCCCTCTTGAGCTCCTACGAGCAGTACTTC	CASSALLSSYEQYF
TRBJ2-7	NA	many	TRBV10-3	TGTGCCATACGGGAATACGACGCCTCCTACGAGCAGTACTTC	CAIREYDASYEQYF